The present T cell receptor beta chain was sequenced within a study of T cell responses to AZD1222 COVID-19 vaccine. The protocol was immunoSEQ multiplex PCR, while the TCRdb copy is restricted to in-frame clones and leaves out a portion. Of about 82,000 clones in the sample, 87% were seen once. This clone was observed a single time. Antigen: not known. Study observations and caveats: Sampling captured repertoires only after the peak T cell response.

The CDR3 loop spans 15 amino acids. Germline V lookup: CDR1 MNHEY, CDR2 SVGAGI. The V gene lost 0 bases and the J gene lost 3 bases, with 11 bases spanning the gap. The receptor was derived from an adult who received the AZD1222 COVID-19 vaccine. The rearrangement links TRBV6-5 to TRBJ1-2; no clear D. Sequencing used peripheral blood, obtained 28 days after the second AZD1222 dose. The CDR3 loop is CASSYSFGNHYGYTF. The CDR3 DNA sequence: TGTGCCAGCAGTTACTCTTTCGGGAACCACTATGGCTACACCTTC.